This T cell receptor (beta chain) was obtained from a study of blood T cell repertoires in COVID-19. Study as a whole: PBMCs, B-cell-depleted T cells, or T cells provided the cDNA or gDNA that made up the material.

This clone came up a few times. After removal of 2 bases from V and 0 bases from J, the junction contained 1 base not matched to a gene. The germline V gene encodes CDR1 ENHRY and CDR2 SYGVKD. This CDR3 spans 15 amino acids. Using immunoSEQ multiplex PCR, the repertoire was profiled, and TCRdb retains in-frame clones only, with some absent. Among about 280,000 clones listed, about 86% were seen once. The rearrangement joins TRBV10-3 to TRBJ1-1; 9 nucleotides line up with TRBD1. Material for sequencing was peripheral blood. This receptor was taken from a woman aged 70-85 years with COVID-19, enrolled during active disease. CDR3 region: CAISEGTGLNTEAFF. The CDR3 coding sequence is TGTGCCATCAGTGAGGGGACAGGGCTGAACACTGAAGCTTTCTTT.